These 18 T cell receptor beta chains originate from one sample sequenced in a study of cytomegalovirus exposure and HLA in healthy donors. In the PCR, 60 Vbeta and 13 Jbeta primers were used. Some clones are missing from TCRdb's copy, which holds only in-frame ones; the method was immunoSEQ multiplex PCR. This table holds 45,000 to 60,000 clones, approximately 70% found once. The sequencing input was PBMCs. The receptors come from a man aged 18 to 30 in good health and CMV-seronegative.

The chain links TRBV5-1 to TRBJ2-2; D unresolved. V lost 1 base to trimming and J lost 8 bases, with 3 bases between them. Per the germline V gene, CDR1 is SGHRS and CDR2 is YFSETQ. The CDR3 runs 11 residues. In DNA, the CDR3 is TGCGCCAGCAGCTTGCTGGGGGAGCTGTTTTTT. This sequence encodes CASSLLGELFF.

V is TRBV29-1 and J is TRBJ2-3; 7 bases map to TRBD2. The CDR3 totals 14 residues. The germline V gene has CDR1 SQVTM and CDR2 ANQGSEA. The ends lost 3 bases at V and 7 bases at J; junction bases unmatched: 10. CDR3 nucleotide sequence: TGCAGCGTTGAGCGGGGGAGGGGTATGAATACGCAGTATTTT. The encoded protein is CSVERGRGMNTQYF.

This chain links TRBV28 with TRBJ2-3; 13 positions agree with TRBD2. In germline, CDR1 is MDHEN, CDR2 SYDVKM. V shed 5 bases, J shed 6 bases, and the junction held 5 bases outside the gene matches. This CDR3 has 15 amino acids. The chain's CDR3 is CASSTGLAGSDTQYF. The DNA of the CDR3 is TGTGCCAGCAGTACGGGACTAGCGGGATCCGATACGCAGTATTTT.

V usage is TRBV28 and J usage is TRBJ2-7, with a tentative D call TRBD1 (6 bases). This CDR3 has 12 amino acids. Deletions cut 6 bases from V and 6 bases from J, with 12 bases between. Germline lookup yields CDR1 MDHEN and CDR2 SYDVKM. For the CDR3, the DNA is TGTGCCAGCAGCTCGACAGGAGTCGAGCAGTACTTC. This codes for CASSSTGVEQYF.

The V call is TRBV29-1, the J call TRBJ1-2; D call uncertain. Germline-derived CDR1 and CDR2 are SQVTM and ANQGSEA. This CDR3 comprises 12 residues. The V and J ends lost 6 bases and 0 bases respectively, with 8 bases between them. In DNA, the CDR3 is TGCAGCGTGCGGGAAACTAACTATGGCTACACCTTC. Protein sequence: CSVRETNYGYTF.

The V call is TRBV27, the J call TRBJ2-5; 7 nucleotides agree with TRBD2. Germline V gives CDR1 MNHEY, CDR2 SMNVEV (reference sequence). The CDR3 runs to 14 residues. Trimming cost V 6 bases and J 5 bases; bases outside gene matches: 9. The CDR3 DNA is TGTGCCAGCAGGGCCTGGGGGGGTGTGGAGACCCAGTACTTC. It specifies CASRAWGGVETQYF.

This chain links TRBV27 with TRBJ2-3; D gene ambiguous. CDR3 size: 11 residues. Per the germline V gene, CDR1 is MNHEY and CDR2 is SMNVEV (reference sequence). V lost 4 bases to trimming and J lost 6 bases, with 5 bases between them. CDR3 coding DNA: TGTGCCAGCAGTTGGCGGGATACGCAGTATTTT. Translating it yields CASSWRDTQYF.

The chain employs TRBV29-1 and TRBJ1-2, with 8 bases lining up with TRBD1. Trimming at V came to 7 bases and at J to 6 bases, leaving 7 bases not matched to a gene. Germline V gives CDR1 SQVTM, CDR2 ANQGSEA. The CDR3 is 12 residues long. CDR3 sequence: CSAGQGLNGYTF. The DNA for the CDR3 is TGCAGCGCAGGACAGGGCCTGAATGGCTACACCTTC.

The chain links TRBV6-5 to TRBJ2-7; TRBD2 matches 11 bases. The trim removed 7 bases at V and 5 bases at J, leaving 7 bases unmatched. This CDR3 comprises 14 residues. Germline CDR1 reads MNHEY; CDR2 reads SVGAGI. CDR3 nucleotide sequence: TGTGCCAGCAAACTGGGACTAGCGGTCCACGAGCAGTACTTC. Its protein is CASKLGLAVHEQYF.

V gene TRBV6-6 combines with J gene TRBJ1-5, with D unclear. Germline CDR1 and CDR2: MNHNY and SVGAGI (reference sequence). The length of the CDR3 is 16 residues. The V end lost 6 bases, the J end lost 7 bases, and 22 bases lay between the germline ends. Written as DNA, the CDR3 is TGTGCCAGCAGATCGCCCCAAAACTCGGGGTTCCAGCCCCAGCATTTT. It yields the protein CASRSPQNSGFQPQHF.

This clone was counted once. The chain couples TRBV28 to TRBJ1-2; D remains ambiguous. V shed 4 bases and J shed 4 bases, with 10 bases lying between them. The CDR3 extends over 13 amino acids. Germline values: CDR1 MDHEN, CDR2 SYDVKM. This CDR3 is CASSSRARYGYTF. As DNA, the CDR3 is TGTGCCAGCAGTTCGCGGGCTCGCTATGGCTACACCTTC.

The chain is built from TRBV7-2 and TRBJ2-5, with a weak D call TRBD1 (5 bases). CDR1 and CDR2 from the germline V gene are SGHTA and FQGNSA. V dropped 0 bases and J dropped 3 bases, with 11 bases sitting between them. CDR3 length equals 15 residues. CDR3 in DNA: TGTGCCAGCAGCTTAGCGCAAAGGGGTGAAGAGACCCAGTACTTC. It specifies CASSLAQRGEETQYF.

This chain joins TRBV6-5 and TRBJ1-4, with TRBD1 identical over 7 bases. The V gene end was trimmed by 2 bases and the J gene end by 6 bases; junction bases not matched to a gene: 6. The CDR3 length is 15 residues. Germline lookup yields CDR1 MNHEY and CDR2 SVGAGI. Here the CDR3 DNA reads TGTGCCAGCAGTTACAACAGGGGTTTGGATGAAAAACTGTTTTTT. This encodes CASSYNRGLDEKLFF.

The gene calls are TRBV13 and TRBJ2-1, with TRBD2 matching 13 bases. Germline CDR1 is PRHDT and CDR2 is FYEKMQ (reference sequence). J lost 6 bases, V lost 0 bases, and 2 bases had no gene match. The CDR3 has 16 residues. The DNA for the CDR3 is TGTGCCAGCAGCTTAGGCGGACTAGCGGGAGCCAATGAGCAGTTCTTC. Amino acid sequence: CASSLGGLAGANEQFF.

The V and J genes are TRBV28 and TRBJ2-7; D is unclear. From germline, CDR1 is MDHEN and CDR2 SYDVKM. This CDR3 has 11 residues. The ends were cut back, 5 bases at V and 6 bases at J, with 8 bases in the middle. This CDR3 reads CASSPSGEQYF. CDR3 nucleotides: TGTGCCAGCAGTCCTTCGGGCGAGCAGTACTTC.

This clone was counted between two and nine times. The V call is TRBV28, the J call TRBJ1-1, with D maybe TRBD1 (6 bases). The CDR3 has 15 residues. V lost 3 bases and J 5 bases, leaving 16 bases between the germline ends. Germline V gene data show CDR1 as MDHEN and CDR2 as SYDVKM. As DNA, the CDR3 is TGTGCCAGCAGTTTCGCTATTGAGAGGGGGACTGAAGCTTTCTTT. It encodes CASSFAIERGTEAFF.

This sequence joins TRBV27 and TRBJ2-5, with a tentative D call TRBD2 (5 bases). The ends were cut back, 4 bases at V and 2 bases at J, with 14 bases in the middle. The CDR3 length is 15 residues. CDR1 and CDR2 from the germline V gene are MNHEY and SMNVEV (reference sequence). Written as DNA, the CDR3 is TGTGCCAGCAGTTCCCTTCAGCGGTCTCAAGAGACCCAGTACTTC. This encodes CASSSLQRSQETQYF.

The chain carries TRBV5-1 and TRBJ1-6, with 10 bases identical to TRBD1. CDR3 length: 16 amino acids. Trimming took 4 bases from V and 7 from J; bases not matched to a gene: 8. Germline V CDR1 and CDR2: SGHRS, YFSETQ. For the CDR3, the DNA is TGCGCCAGCAGCCCAGGACCGGGACAGGGGAATTCACCCCTCCACTTT. It yields the protein CASSPGPGQGNSPLHF.